This is a list of T cell receptor beta chains from one sample in a study of blood T cell repertoires in COVID-19. Sequencing was performed with immunoSEQ multiplex PCR; in TCRdb, only in-frame clones are kept and a portion is missing. The sample includes 90,000 to 150,000 clones, 70% to 80% of them seen just once. Sequenced material: peripheral blood. Source of these receptors: a woman aged 80 or over with acute or convalescent COVID-19. Each CDR3 is given with its conserved first and last residue. Each record gives: D gene, J gene, V gene, clone size, CDR3 length, CDR3 DNA, CDR3 protein. A D gene is named only where the DNA matches it firmly. The size of a clone is reported for some rows only, either as once, few or many, or as a class for expanded clones.

d_call: -; j_call: TRBJ1-5; v_call: TRBV28; clone_size: -; cdr3_length: 15; cdr3_nt: TGTGCCAGCAGTTTAGTCCGGTATAGCAATCAGCCCCAGCATTTT; cdr3_aa: CASSLVRYSNQPQHF
d_call: -; j_call: TRBJ1-5; v_call: TRBV12-3/TRBV12-4; clone_size: -; cdr3_length: 13; cdr3_nt: TGTGCCAGCAGCCCGGTAGTGCATCAGCCCCAGCATTTT; cdr3_aa: CASSPVVHQPQHF
d_call: -; j_call: TRBJ2-1; v_call: TRBV9; clone_size: once; cdr3_length: 15; cdr3_nt: TGTGCCAGCAGCGCCGCGGGGAGTTGGGGCAATGAGCAGTTCTTC; cdr3_aa: CASSAAGSWGNEQFF
d_call: -; j_call: TRBJ2-5; v_call: TRBV19; clone_size: once; cdr3_length: 15; cdr3_nt: TGTGCCAGTAGCCCCGACAGGGAGGTTGGCGAGACCCAGTACTTC; cdr3_aa: CASSPDREVGETQYF
d_call: TRBD1; j_call: TRBJ1-1; v_call: TRBV29-1; clone_size: many; cdr3_length: 14; cdr3_nt: TGCAGCGTTGTTCGTCAACAGGGGGTAAGTGAAGCTTTCTTT; cdr3_aa: CSVVRQQGVSEAFF
d_call: TRBD1; j_call: TRBJ2-1; v_call: TRBV6-6; clone_size: few; cdr3_length: 15; cdr3_nt: TGTGCCAGCAGTGGCCGGGACAGGGTTTACAATGAGCAGTTCTTC; cdr3_aa: CASSGRDRVYNEQFF
d_call: -; j_call: TRBJ1-5; v_call: TRBV6-5; clone_size: -; cdr3_length: 12; cdr3_nt: TGTGCCAGCAATCGGGACAATCAGCCCCAGCATTTT; cdr3_aa: CASNRDNQPQHF
d_call: -; j_call: TRBJ2-5; v_call: TRBV19; clone_size: -; cdr3_length: 13; cdr3_nt: TGTGCCAGTAGTAAGGCAGGTGTGGAGACCCAGTACTTC; cdr3_aa: CASSKAGVETQYF
d_call: TRBD1; j_call: TRBJ2-1; v_call: TRBV5-4; clone_size: -; cdr3_length: 14; cdr3_nt: TGTGCCAGCAGCTCAGGGGGCGCAAACAATGAGCAGTTCTTC; cdr3_aa: CASSSGGANNEQFF
d_call: -; j_call: TRBJ2-1; v_call: TRBV5-1; clone_size: -; cdr3_length: 14; cdr3_nt: TGCGCCAGCAGCATGGGGGACACCTACAATGAGCAGTTCTTC; cdr3_aa: CASSMGDTYNEQFF
d_call: -; j_call: TRBJ2-5; v_call: TRBV6-5; clone_size: -; cdr3_length: 11; cdr3_nt: TGTGCCGCGGCAGTTGGAGAGACCCAGTACTTC; cdr3_aa: CAAAVGETQYF
d_call: -; j_call: TRBJ2-7; v_call: TRBV15; clone_size: -; cdr3_length: 14; cdr3_nt: TGTGCCACCAGCCCCCAAGGAGATTACTACGAGCAGTACTTC; cdr3_aa: CATSPQGDYYEQYF
d_call: TRBD2; j_call: TRBJ2-3; v_call: TRBV5-1; clone_size: -; cdr3_length: 15; cdr3_nt: TGCGCCAGCAGCTTGCGGCGGGGGGGGGCAAATACGCAGTATTTT; cdr3_aa: CASSLRRGGANTQYF
d_call: -; j_call: TRBJ1-2; v_call: TRBV3-1/TRBV3-2; clone_size: -; cdr3_length: 14; cdr3_nt: TGTGCCAGCAGCACCCGACAGGTTAACTATGGCTACACCTTC; cdr3_aa: CASSTRQVNYGYTF
d_call: TRBD1; j_call: TRBJ2-2; v_call: TRBV5-1; clone_size: -; cdr3_length: 17; cdr3_nt: TGCGCCAGCAGCCTAGGCTACAGGGGGCGAAACACCGGGGAGCTGTTTTTT; cdr3_aa: CASSLGYRGRNTGELFF
d_call: -; j_call: TRBJ1-2; v_call: TRBV30; clone_size: once; cdr3_length: 12; cdr3_nt: TGTGCCTGGAGTGTAGGGGGCTATGGCTACACCTTC; cdr3_aa: CAWSVGGYGYTF
d_call: TRBD2; j_call: TRBJ2-1; v_call: TRBV7-2; clone_size: -; cdr3_length: 13; cdr3_nt: TGTGCCAGCAGCTCAACTAGCGTTAATGAGCAGTTCTTC; cdr3_aa: CASSSTSVNEQFF
d_call: TRBD1; j_call: TRBJ2-5; v_call: TRBV6-1; clone_size: -; cdr3_length: 15; cdr3_nt: TGTGCCAGCAGTGATCCGGGACAGGGAGCAGAGACCCAGTACTTC; cdr3_aa: CASSDPGQGAETQYF
d_call: -; j_call: TRBJ2-2; v_call: TRBV2; clone_size: -; cdr3_length: 16; cdr3_nt: TGTGCCAGCAGTGTGCGGGCAGGGGAGAACACCGGGGAGCTGTTTTTT; cdr3_aa: CASSVRAGENTGELFF
d_call: -; j_call: TRBJ2-3; v_call: TRBV5-1; clone_size: -; cdr3_length: 16; cdr3_nt: TGCGCCAGCAGCTTGCCAGGGGGAGGTGGCACAGATACGCAGTATTTT; cdr3_aa: CASSLPGGGGTDTQYF
d_call: -; j_call: TRBJ1-5; v_call: TRBV6-5; clone_size: -; cdr3_length: 13; cdr3_nt: TGTGCCAGCAGTTACTCCCTAGATCAGCCCCAGCATTTT; cdr3_aa: CASSYSLDQPQHF
d_call: TRBD1; j_call: TRBJ1-4; v_call: TRBV9; clone_size: -; cdr3_length: 15; cdr3_nt: TGTGCCAGCAGCCCACGGGACAGGGGGATGGAAAAACTGTTTTTT; cdr3_aa: CASSPRDRGMEKLFF
d_call: -; j_call: TRBJ2-7; v_call: TRBV9; clone_size: -; cdr3_length: 14; cdr3_nt: TGTGCCAGCAGCGTAGTCCCAGGGCAAGGCGAGCAGTACTTC; cdr3_aa: CASSVVPGQGEQYF
d_call: -; j_call: TRBJ2-3; v_call: TRBV10-3; clone_size: many; cdr3_length: 13; cdr3_nt: TGTGCCATCAGTGACCCAGGGAGGGATACGCAGTATTTT; cdr3_aa: CAISDPGRDTQYF
d_call: TRBD1; j_call: TRBJ1-2; v_call: TRBV3-1/TRBV3-2; clone_size: -; cdr3_length: 14; cdr3_nt: TGTGCCAGCAGCCAATCCGGGACAGGGGGAGGCTACACCTTC; cdr3_aa: CASSQSGTGGGYTF
d_call: TRBD2; j_call: TRBJ2-3; v_call: TRBV18; clone_size: -; cdr3_length: 16; cdr3_nt: TGTGCCAGCTCACTCAACGGGGGGGCTAGCACAGATACGCAGTATTTT; cdr3_aa: CASSLNGGASTDTQYF
d_call: TRBD2; j_call: TRBJ2-2; v_call: TRBV23-1; clone_size: -; cdr3_length: 18; cdr3_nt: TGCGCCAGCAGTCGATGGTCTAGCGGGGGGAAGAACACCGGGGAGCTGTTTTTT; cdr3_aa: CASSRWSSGGKNTGELFF
d_call: -; j_call: TRBJ2-2; v_call: TRBV7-2; clone_size: -; cdr3_length: 13; cdr3_nt: TGTGCCAGCAGCTTAGTGAGGACCGGGGAGCTGTTTTTT; cdr3_aa: CASSLVRTGELFF
d_call: -; j_call: TRBJ2-7; v_call: TRBV7-2; clone_size: once; cdr3_length: 14; cdr3_nt: TGTGCCAGCAGCTTAGGGGGGGGCCTTGGCGAGCAGTACTTC; cdr3_aa: CASSLGGGLGEQYF